This T cell receptor beta chain comes out of a study of blood T cell repertoires in COVID-19 (dated by TCRdb to the early 2020s). General notes on the study: Samples from collaborators originated in the United States, Italy and Spain and spanned both the acute and convalescent phases of COVID-19. The prospective study material was composed of cDNA or gDNA derived from T cells, B-cell-depleted T cells, or PBMCs. Deeply sampled blood TCRbeta repertoires from subjects exposed to, actively infected with, or recovered from COVID-19 were included in the dataset. The repertoires were released in a freely available public database intended as a resource for research on the immune response to SARS-CoV-2. The samples were drawn from the first 160 participants of the ongoing ImmuneRACE study and from over a thousand subjects provided by 6 global collaborators. Sample metadata almost always included a de-identified subject ID, COVID-19 status, age in years and sex. Where HLA class I and class II types were available, the types were taken from metadata supplied by the sample provider, not from assay-based typing. The full study reports these points: The quantity of clinical and demographic metadata differed by source and by participant and was supplied without curation.

Between the V and J ends, shortened by 2 bases and 3 bases respectively, the junction contains 9 bases. From the cysteine up to the phenylalanine, the CDR3 has a length of 15 residues. Left in the record is the CDR3 DNA by itself, 45 bases read in frame from the first base. As encoded in the germline V gene (reference sequence), CDR1 is SGHNT while CDR2 is YYREEE. Points on this clone: Its binding antigen is unknown. No base quality values were provided; no much bigger clone lies one nucleotide off.

The immunoSEQ Assay, a bias-controlled multiplex PCR, was used to amplify TCRbeta CDR3 regions from genomic DNA. For the original study's pipeline: The number of nucleated cells in each sample was estimated by amplification of reference gene primers within the assay. To quantify the absolute abundance of each unique TCRbeta CDR3 rearrangement, sequence reads were collapsed and filtered. For each sample, productive Simpson clonality was calculated as the square root of Simpson's diversity index across productive rearrangements. Held by TCRdb, this immuneACCESS table contains in-frame sequences only and omits some clones. Under half of the omission traces to an unresolved V gene where checked; the cause of the rest is unknown. The D gene and trimming were derived from the DNA, and the V and J assignments and clone size from that table. This sample comprises 64,000 or so clones, approximately 80% of them detected only once. Together, the top ten hold over 10% of the sample.

Whole blood was collected in K2EDTA tubes by collaborating institutions according to the institutions' own protocols. For TCRbeta analysis, collaborators shipped samples as frozen whole blood, isolated PBMCs, or DNA extracted from either of those sample types. This clonotype was sampled from an elderly man with acute or convalescent COVID-19. The chain couples TRBV5-4 to TRBJ1-6; matching of 6 bases hints at TRBD1 as the D gene. Sequencing was performed on peripheral blood. The nucleotides read TGTGCCAGCAGCTTAACAGGGTTCTATAATTCACCCCTCCACTTT. Its translation is CASSLTGFYNSPLHF. Full variable domain (CDR3 extended with the reference TRBV5-4 and TRBJ1-6 proteins): ETGVTQSPTHLIKTRGQQVTLRCSSQSGHNTVSWYQQALGQGPQFIFQYYREEENGRGNFPPRFSGLQFPNYSSELNVNALELDDSALYLCASSLTGFYNSPLHFGNGTRLTVT.